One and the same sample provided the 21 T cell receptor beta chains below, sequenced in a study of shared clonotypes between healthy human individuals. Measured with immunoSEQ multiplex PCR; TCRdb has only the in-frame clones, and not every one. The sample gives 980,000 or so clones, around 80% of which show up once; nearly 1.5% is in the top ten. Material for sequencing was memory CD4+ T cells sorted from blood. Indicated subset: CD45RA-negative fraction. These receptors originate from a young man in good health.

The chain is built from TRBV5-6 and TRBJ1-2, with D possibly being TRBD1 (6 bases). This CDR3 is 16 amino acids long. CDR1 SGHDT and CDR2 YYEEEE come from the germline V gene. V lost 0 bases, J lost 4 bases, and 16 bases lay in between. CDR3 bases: TGTGCCAGCAGCTTGGCGAGTGTGGGGGGCCTCTATGGCTACACCTTC. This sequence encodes CASSLASVGGLYGYTF.

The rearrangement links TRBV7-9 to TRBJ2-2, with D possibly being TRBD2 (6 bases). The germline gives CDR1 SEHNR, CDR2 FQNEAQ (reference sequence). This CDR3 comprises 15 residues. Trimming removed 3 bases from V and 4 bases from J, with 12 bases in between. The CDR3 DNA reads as TGTGCCAGCAGCTTTAGCGGTCGGGGCACCGGGGAGCTGTTTTTT. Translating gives CASSFSGRGTGELFF.

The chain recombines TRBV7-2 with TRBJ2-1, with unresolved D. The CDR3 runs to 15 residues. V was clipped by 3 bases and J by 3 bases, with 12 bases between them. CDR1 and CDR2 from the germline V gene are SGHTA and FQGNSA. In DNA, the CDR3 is TGTGCCAGCAGCTTGGGTCAGGTGAGCTACAATGAGCAGTTCTTC. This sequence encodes CASSLGQVSYNEQFF.

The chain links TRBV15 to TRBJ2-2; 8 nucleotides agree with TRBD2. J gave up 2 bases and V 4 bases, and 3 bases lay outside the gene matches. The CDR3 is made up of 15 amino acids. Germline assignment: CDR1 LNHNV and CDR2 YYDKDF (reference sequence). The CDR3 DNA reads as TGTGCCACCAGCACGGGGGGGAGTAACACCGGGGAGCTGTTTTTT. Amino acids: CATSTGGSNTGELFF.

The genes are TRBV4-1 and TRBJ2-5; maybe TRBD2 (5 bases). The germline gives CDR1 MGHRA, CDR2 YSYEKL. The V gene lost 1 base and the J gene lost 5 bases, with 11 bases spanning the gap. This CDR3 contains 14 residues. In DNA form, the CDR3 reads TGCGCCAGCAGCCAAGGTCGAGGGTATGAGACCCAGTACTTC. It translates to CASSQGRGYETQYF.

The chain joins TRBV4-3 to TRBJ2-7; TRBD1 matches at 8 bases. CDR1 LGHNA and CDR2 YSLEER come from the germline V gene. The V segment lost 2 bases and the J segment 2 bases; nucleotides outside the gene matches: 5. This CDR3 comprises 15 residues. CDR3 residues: CASSQNDRGAYEQYF. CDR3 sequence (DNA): TGCGCCAGCAGCCAAAACGACAGGGGTGCCTACGAGCAGTACTTC.

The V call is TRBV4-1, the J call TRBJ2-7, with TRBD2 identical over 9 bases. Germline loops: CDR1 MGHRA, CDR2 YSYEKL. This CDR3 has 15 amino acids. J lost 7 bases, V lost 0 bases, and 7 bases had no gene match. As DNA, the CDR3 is TGCGCCAGCAGCCAAGATACCCAGCTAGCGGGGGAGCAGTACTTC. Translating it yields CASSQDTQLAGEQYF.

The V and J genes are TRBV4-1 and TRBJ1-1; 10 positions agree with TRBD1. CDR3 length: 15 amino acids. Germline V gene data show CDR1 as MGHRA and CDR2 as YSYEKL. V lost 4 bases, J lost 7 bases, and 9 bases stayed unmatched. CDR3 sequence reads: CASSRFGTGAGEAFF. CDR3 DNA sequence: TGCGCCAGCAGCCGATTCGGGACAGGGGCGGGTGAAGCTTTCTTT.

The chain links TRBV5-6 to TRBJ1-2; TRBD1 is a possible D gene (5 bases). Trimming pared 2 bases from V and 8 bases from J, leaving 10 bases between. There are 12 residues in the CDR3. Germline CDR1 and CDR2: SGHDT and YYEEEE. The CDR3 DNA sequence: TGTGCCAGCAGCTTTAGGGGAATCGGCTACACCTTC. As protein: CASSFRGIGYTF.

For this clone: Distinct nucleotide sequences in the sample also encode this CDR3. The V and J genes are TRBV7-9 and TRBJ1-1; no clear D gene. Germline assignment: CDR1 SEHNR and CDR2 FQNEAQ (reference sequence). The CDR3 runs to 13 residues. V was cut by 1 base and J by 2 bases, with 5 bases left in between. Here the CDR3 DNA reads TGTGCCAGCAGCTTAGACTCAAACACTGAAGCTTTCTTT. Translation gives CASSLDSNTEAFF.

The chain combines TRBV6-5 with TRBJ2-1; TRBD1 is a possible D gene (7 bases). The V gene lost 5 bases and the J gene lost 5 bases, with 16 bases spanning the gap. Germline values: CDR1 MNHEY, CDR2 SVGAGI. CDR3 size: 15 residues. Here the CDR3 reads CASSLQGRLNNEQFF. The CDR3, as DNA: TGTGCCAGCAGTCTACAGGGGAGGTTGAACAATGAGCAGTTCTTC.

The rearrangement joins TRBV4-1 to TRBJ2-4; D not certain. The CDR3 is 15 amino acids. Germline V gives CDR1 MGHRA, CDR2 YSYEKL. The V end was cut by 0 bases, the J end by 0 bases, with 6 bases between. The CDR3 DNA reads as TGCGCCAGCAGCCAAGATGGCGGAGCCAAAAACATTCAGTACTTC. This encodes CASSQDGGAKNIQYF.

The CDR3 sequence is CASSATSATSYEQYF. DNA for the CDR3: TGTGCCAGCTCGGCGACTAGCGCGACCTCCTACGAGCAGTACTTC. The chain recombines TRBV18 with TRBJ2-7; TRBD2 matches at 8 bases. The CDR3 spans 15 residues. Germline V gene sequence: CDR1 KGHSH, CDR2 LQKENI. V shed 6 bases and J 0 bases; nucleotides not matched to a gene: 7.

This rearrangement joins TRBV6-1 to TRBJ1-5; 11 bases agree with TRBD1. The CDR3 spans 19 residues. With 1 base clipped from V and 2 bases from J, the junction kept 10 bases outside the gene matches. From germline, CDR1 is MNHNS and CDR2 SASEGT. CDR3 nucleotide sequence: TGTGCCAGCAGTGAAGTGAACGGACAGGGGGCTTTCGGCAATCAGCCCCAGCATTTT. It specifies CASSEVNGQGAFGNQPQHF.

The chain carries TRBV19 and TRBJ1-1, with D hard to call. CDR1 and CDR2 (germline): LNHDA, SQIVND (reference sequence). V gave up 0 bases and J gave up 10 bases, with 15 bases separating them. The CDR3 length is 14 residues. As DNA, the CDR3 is TGTGCCAGTAGTATAGAGTCTAGTCGCCGCCCAGCTTTCTTT. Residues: CASSIESSRRPAFF. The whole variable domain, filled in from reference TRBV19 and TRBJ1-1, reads DGGITQSPKYLFRKEGQNVTLSCEQNLNHDAMYWYRQDPGQGLRLIYYSQIVNDFQKGDIAEGYSVSREKKESFPLTVTSAQKNPTAFYLCASSIESSRRPAFFGQGTRLTVV.

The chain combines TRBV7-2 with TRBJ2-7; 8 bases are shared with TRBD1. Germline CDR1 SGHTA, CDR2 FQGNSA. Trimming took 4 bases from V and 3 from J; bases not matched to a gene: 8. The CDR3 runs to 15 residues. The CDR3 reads CASSSQGGGLYEQYF. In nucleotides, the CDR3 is TGTGCCAGCAGCTCACAGGGGGGCGGTCTCTACGAGCAGTACTTC.

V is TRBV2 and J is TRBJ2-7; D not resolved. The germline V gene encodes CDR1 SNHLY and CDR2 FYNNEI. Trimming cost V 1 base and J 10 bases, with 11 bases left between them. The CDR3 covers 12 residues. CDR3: CASSEELGHQYF. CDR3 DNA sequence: TGTGCCAGCAGTGAAGAGTTAGGGCACCAGTACTTC.

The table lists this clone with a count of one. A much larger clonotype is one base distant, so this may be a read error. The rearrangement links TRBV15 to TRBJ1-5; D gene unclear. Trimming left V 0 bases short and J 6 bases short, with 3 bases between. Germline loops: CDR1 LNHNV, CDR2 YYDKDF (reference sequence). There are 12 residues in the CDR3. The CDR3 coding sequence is TGTGCCACCAGCAGAGATCTTCAGCCCCAGCATTTT. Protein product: CATSRDLQPQHF.

The CDR3 coding sequence is TGCAGCGTTGTCTCCGGGACGATATTTTCCTACGAGCAGTACTTC. Translating gives CSVVSGTIFSYEQYF. This chain joins TRBV29-1 and TRBJ2-7; D possibly uses TRBD1 or TRBD2 (5 bases each). The V and J ends lost 4 bases and 1 base respectively, with 17 bases between them. Germline loops: CDR1 SQVTM, CDR2 ANQGSEA. The CDR3 has 15 amino acids.

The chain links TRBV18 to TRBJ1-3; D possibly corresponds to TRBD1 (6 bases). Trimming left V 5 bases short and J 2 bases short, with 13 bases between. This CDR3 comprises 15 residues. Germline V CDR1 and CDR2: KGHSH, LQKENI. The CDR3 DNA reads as TGTGCCAGCTCAACATTACAGGGAACTGGAAACACCATATATTTT. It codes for CASSTLQGTGNTIYF.

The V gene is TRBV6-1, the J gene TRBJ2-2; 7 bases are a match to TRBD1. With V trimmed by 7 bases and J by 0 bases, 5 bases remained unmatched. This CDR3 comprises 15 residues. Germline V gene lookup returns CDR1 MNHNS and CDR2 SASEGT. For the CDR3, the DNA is TGTGCCAGCAAGCGACAGGGCTCGAACACCGGGGAGCTGTTTTTT. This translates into CASKRQGSNTGELFF.